These 10 T cell receptor beta chains were all obtained from the same sample, sequenced in a study of blood T cell repertoires in COVID-19. Clones were read by immunoSEQ multiplex PCR, and TCRdb kept only the in-frame ones, dropping some. The sample contains about 140,000 clones, approximately 83% of which appear only once. Sample: peripheral blood. The receptor source for this set is a woman between 55 and 75 years old with acute or convalescent COVID-19.

The rearrangement joins TRBV5-6 to TRBJ2-4; TRBD2 might be the D (5 bases). CDR3 length equals 17 residues. Germline values: CDR1 SGHDT, CDR2 YYEEEE. The V end lost 4 bases, the J end lost 0 bases, and 17 bases lay between the germline ends. CDR3 coding DNA: TGTGCCAGCAGCCCCTTTAGGGTCGGGGTAGCCAAAAACATTCAGTACTTC. Translated, it gives CASSPFRVGVAKNIQYF.

The chain couples TRBV28 to TRBJ1-2, with D perhaps matching TRBD1 (5 bases). Per germline, CDR1 MDHEN and CDR2 SYDVKM. V gave up 4 bases and J gave up 6 bases, with 15 bases separating them. The CDR3 extends over 14 amino acids. CDR3: CASSYGQGWNGYTF. The CDR3 DNA follows: TGTGCCAGCAGTTACGGGCAGGGTTGGAATGGCTACACCTTC.

The CDR3 bases are TGTGCCAGCAGCCGAAGCGGGAACTCCTACGAGCAGTACTTC. This gives the protein CASSRSGNSYEQYF. The chain has TRBV7-3 and TRBJ2-7; 7 bases line up with TRBD2. Germline trimming cut 5 bases from V and 0 bases from J; bases unmatched to any gene: 4. Germline V gene sequence: CDR1 SGHTA, CDR2 FQGTGA. The CDR3 contains 14 residues.

V is TRBV2 and J is TRBJ2-1, with D tentatively TRBD1 (6 bases). The V and J ends lost 6 bases and 4 bases respectively, with 13 bases between them. The CDR3 has 14 residues. Germline V lookup: CDR1 SNHLY, CDR2 FYNNEI. The chain's CDR3 is CASRTLGGYNEQFF. The CDR3 DNA reads TGTGCCAGCAGGACCCTAGGGGGATACAATGAGCAGTTCTTC.

The chain joins TRBV28 to TRBJ2-3; TRBD2 matches at 7 bases. Trimming took 2 bases from V and 5 from J; bases not matched to a gene: 4. Looked up from germline, CDR1 is MDHEN and CDR2 is SYDVKM. The CDR3 runs 14 residues. Here the CDR3 reads CASSLLAVGDTQYF. In nucleotides, the CDR3 is TGTGCCAGCAGTTTACTAGCGGTGGGAGATACGCAGTATTTT.

This CDR3 reads CASSSGQGNSPLHF. For the CDR3, the DNA is TGTGCCAGCAGCTCTGGACAGGGTAATTCACCCCTCCACTTT. The gene calls are TRBV7-9 and TRBJ1-6; 8 nucleotides match TRBD1. Germline values: CDR1 SEHNR, CDR2 FQNEAQ (reference sequence). V lost 4 bases and J lost 6; bases outside the gene matches: 2. The CDR3 has 14 amino acids.

The chain links TRBV3-1 (or the pseudogene TRBV3-2) to TRBJ1-1; tentative D call: TRBD1 (5 bases). The CDR3 extends over 16 amino acids. Germline V lookup: CDR1 LGHDT, CDR2 YNNKEL (reference sequence). V shed 4 bases and J shed 7 bases, with 22 bases lying between them. For the CDR3, the DNA is TGTGCCAGCAGCCCCCGACCGGGACTTCAAACACATGAAGCTTTCTTT. Translation gives CASSPRPGLQTHEAFF.

V is TRBV18 and J is TRBJ1-1, with unresolved D. V was clipped by 2 bases and J by 1 base, with 11 bases between them. The CDR3 runs 15 residues. Germline-derived CDR1 and CDR2 are KGHSH and LQKENI. The CDR3: CASSPSSVQNTEAFF. The CDR3 nucleotides read TGTGCCAGCTCACCATCATCGGTTCAGAACACTGAAGCTTTCTTT.

V usage is TRBV6-2 or TRBV6-3 and J usage is TRBJ1-4, with D tentatively TRBD1 (5 bases). This CDR3 has 14 residues. Germline CDR1 MNHEY, CDR2 SVGEGT. V shed 2 bases and J shed 8 bases, with 12 bases lying between them. This chain's CDR3 is CASSYKGLGEKLFF. The CDR3 nucleotides are TGTGCCAGCAGTTACAAGGGGCTAGGGGAAAAACTGTTTTTT.

The CDR3 is CASRGQGDTEAFF. In DNA form, the CDR3 reads TGTGCCAGCAGAGGGCAGGGGGACACTGAAGCTTTCTTT. The chain carries TRBV7-2 and TRBJ1-1; 7 bases are shared with TRBD1. Trimming at V came to 6 bases and at J to 3 bases, leaving 4 bases not matched to a gene. CDR3 length: 13 residues. The V gene's germline CDR1 is SGHTA and CDR2 FQGNSA.